Listed here are 28 T cell receptor beta chains from one sample, sequenced in a study of control samples from healthy donors and cancer patients. Assay used: immunoSEQ multiplex PCR; TCRdb lists only in-frame clones, some missing. The sample shows about 98,000 clones, roughly three quarters of them seen only once. The sequencing input was blood. The receptors derive from a woman in her 30s in good health.

The chain has TRBV7-9 and TRBJ2-5; TRBD2 might be the D (7 bases). V was clipped by 3 bases and J by 4 bases, with 15 bases between them. Germline V lookup: CDR1 SEHNR, CDR2 FQNEAQ (reference sequence). There are 15 residues in the CDR3. The CDR3: CASSFGGGARETQYF. CDR3 coding DNA: TGTGCCAGCAGCTTTGGAGGGGGGGCACGAGAGACCCAGTACTTC.

A remark on this clone: The same CDR3 arises from other DNA sequences in this sample as well. The CDR3 reads CASSLEGRGLETQYF. CDR3 coding DNA: TGTGCCAGCAGCTTAGAGGGGCGGGGTCTGGAGACCCAGTACTTC. The gene calls are TRBV11-2 and TRBJ2-5, with TRBD2 as a possible D gene (6 bases). Trimming stripped 0 bases from V and 5 bases from J, with 13 bases between. CDR1 is SGHAT and CDR2 is FQNNGV in the germline V gene. CDR3 size: 15 residues.

The rearrangement joins TRBV5-1 to TRBJ2-3; D perhaps matches TRBD1 (5 bases). The CDR3 contains 16 residues. Trimming pared 5 bases from V and 4 bases from J, leaving 20 bases between. Germline CDR1 reads SGHRS; CDR2 reads YFSETQ. The CDR3 region is CASRVPGLGVPDTQYF. CDR3 DNA sequence: TGCGCCAGCAGGGTGCCAGGGCTTGGTGTCCCAGATACGCAGTATTTT.

This clone was seen just once. The gene calls are TRBV4-3 and TRBJ1-2, with D possibly TRBD1 on 6 matching bases. The CDR3 has 15 residues. With 0 bases removed from V and 6 bases from J, the gap between germline ends came to 14 bases. Germline CDR1 and CDR2: LGHNA and YSLEER. CDR3 in DNA: TGCGCCAGCAGCCAAGATATGGACTGGGGGCATGGCTACACCTTC. Encoded protein: CASSQDMDWGHGYTF.

Only one count was recorded for this clone. This chain uses TRBV19 with TRBJ1-1; perhaps TRBD1 as D (5 bases). The CDR3 sequence is 15 residues long. The germline CDR1 and CDR2 sequences are LNHDA and SQIVND (reference sequence). Trimming pared 3 bases from V and 4 bases from J, leaving 15 bases between. DNA of the CDR3: TGTGCCAGTAGTATTGAGGGTTTGGGGGGCACTGAAGCTTTCTTT. Translating it yields CASSIEGLGGTEAFF.

The table lists this clone with a count of one. The chain is built from TRBV5-1 and TRBJ1-2; 9 bases map to TRBD1. Germline V lookup: CDR1 SGHRS, CDR2 YFSETQ. J gave up 8 bases and V 4 bases, and 9 bases lay outside the gene matches. The CDR3 sequence is 14 residues long. DNA for the CDR3: TGCGCCAGCAGCCCGGGCCGGGACAGGGACGGCTACACCTTC. Translated, it gives CASSPGRDRDGYTF.

The V call is TRBV5-5, the J call TRBJ2-3; D unresolved. This CDR3 is built from 12 residues. V lost 5 bases and J lost 10, with 14 bases in between. From germline, CDR1 is SGHKS and CDR2 YYEKEE (reference sequence). In DNA form, the CDR3 reads TGTGCCAGCAGGATCTCTCCGCCAGCGCAGTATTTT. Its translation is CASRISPPAQYF.

V gene TRBV11-3 combines with J gene TRBJ1-1; 7 bases fit TRBD1. Germline assignment: CDR1 SGHNT and CDR2 YENEEA. The CDR3 runs 14 residues. V dropped 5 bases and J dropped 6; count of bases not matched to a gene: 9. CDR3 protein: CASSTGTERSEAFF. As DNA, the CDR3 is TGTGCCAGCAGCACCGGGACAGAGCGATCTGAAGCTTTCTTT. Supplemented by reference TRBV11-3 and TRBJ1-1, the full variable domain reads EAGVVQSPRYKIIEKKQPVAFWCNPISGHNTLYWYLQNLGQGPELLIRYENEEAVDDSQLPKDRFSAERLKGVDSTLKIQPAELGDSAVYLCASSTGTERSEAFFGQGTRLTVV.

CDR3 sequence reads: CSASEDNYGYTF. In DNA, the CDR3 is TGCAGTGCTAGTGAGGATAACTATGGCTACACCTTC. The gene calls are TRBV20-1 and TRBJ1-2; no firm D call. The V end was cut by 3 bases, the J end by 1 base, with 6 bases between. CDR3 length: 12 residues. In germline, CDR1 is DFQATT, CDR2 SNEGSKA (reference sequence).

The table lists this clone with a few counts. This sequence joins TRBV7-9 and TRBJ1-1, with a weak D call TRBD1 (6 bases). CDR3 length equals 16 residues. Germline CDR1 is SEHNR and CDR2 is FQNEAQ (reference sequence). V dropped 2 bases and J dropped 6 bases, with 19 bases sitting between them. In DNA, the CDR3 is TGTGCCAGCAGCTTACGGGACACCCGACCAAACCCTGAAGCTTTCTTT. It codes for CASSLRDTRPNPEAFF.

As to this clone: Germline is not matched at one junction end, which may reflect a read error. The chain couples TRBV29-1 to TRBJ2-7; D possibly matches TRBD1 or TRBD2 (5 bases each). The germline CDR1 and CDR2 sequences are SQVTM and ANQGSEA. The CDR3 totals 12 residues. The CDR3 sequence is CSVEEGRREQYF. CDR3 nucleotides: TGCAGCGTCGAAGAGGGACGTCGAGAGCAGTACTTC.

The chain uses TRBV7-9 and TRBJ1-4, with a weak D call TRBD1 (6 bases). Trimming pared 1 base from V and 5 bases from J, leaving 11 bases between. In germline, CDR1 is SEHNR, CDR2 FQNEAQ (reference sequence). CDR3 length equals 15 residues. The CDR3 DNA reads as TGTGCCAGCAGCTTAGGGAATACAGGGAATGAAAAACTGTTTTTT. This translates into CASSLGNTGNEKLFF.

This clone turned up a few times. The chain uses TRBV10-3 and TRBJ1-5; D call uncertain. Germline V CDR1 and CDR2: ENHRY, SYGVKD. Trimming removed 4 bases from V and 0 bases from J, with 1 base in between. The CDR3 is 12 residues long. The CDR3 loop reads CAISGSNQPQHF. The DNA of the CDR3 is TGTGCCATCAGTGGTAGCAATCAGCCCCAGCATTTT.

The CDR3 loop reads CASSEVSRGAFF. DNA of the CDR3: TGTGCCAGCAGTGAGGTCAGCCGGGGGGCTTTCTTT. V gene TRBV6-1 combines with J gene TRBJ1-1; D possibly corresponds to TRBD1 (5 bases). Germline V gene lookup returns CDR1 MNHNS and CDR2 SASEGT. V was clipped by 3 bases and J by 11 bases, with 13 bases between them. The CDR3 contains 12 residues.

V is TRBV12-5 and J is TRBJ2-5; no clear D gene. CDR1 is LGHNT and CDR2 is FRNRAP in the germline V gene. The CDR3 length is 11 residues. The germline V and J ends were trimmed by 3 bases and 4 bases, with 3 bases remaining between them. This chain's CDR3 is CASGFGETQYF. Written as DNA, the CDR3 is TGTGCTAGTGGTTTTGGAGAGACCCAGTACTTC.

This clone has only one observation. V gene TRBV2 combines with J gene TRBJ2-3; the D gene could be TRBD1 or TRBD2 (6 bases each). Trimming removed 9 bases at V and 6 bases at J, with 19 bases between. This CDR3 contains 14 residues. Germline loops: CDR1 SNHLY, CDR2 FYNNEI. CDR3 DNA: TGTGCCAGTAAGGGGGGCAGGGGATCCGATACGCAGTATTTT. It translates to CASKGGRGSDTQYF.

The chain carries TRBV13 and TRBJ2-3; 10 bases are a match to TRBD2. J was trimmed by 1 base and V by 5 bases; bases with no gene match: 3. Germline lookup yields CDR1 PRHDT and CDR2 FYEKMQ (reference sequence). The CDR3 totals 15 residues. Here the CDR3 reads CASSPGTSGTDTQYF. The CDR3 nucleotides are TGTGCCAGCAGCCCCGGGACTAGCGGCACAGATACGCAGTATTTT. Together with reference TRBV13 and TRBJ2-3, the CDR3 gives the full variable domain: AAGVIQSPRHLIKEKRETATLKCYPIPRHDTVYWYQQGPGQDPQFLISFYEKMQSDKGSIPDRFSAQQFSDYHSELNMSSLELGDSALYFCASSPGTSGTDTQYFGPGTRLTVL.

The gene calls are TRBV5-5 and TRBJ2-7, with D perhaps matching TRBD1 (6 bases). Deletions cut 4 bases from V and 0 bases from J, with 17 bases between. Germline CDR1 is SGHKS and CDR2 is YYEKEE (reference sequence). The CDR3 loop spans 16 amino acids. The CDR3 region is CASSGGPVTSSYEQYF. CDR3 in DNA: TGTGCCAGCAGCGGGGGCCCAGTTACTAGCTCCTACGAGCAGTACTTC.

The V call is TRBV2, the J call TRBJ1-5; D is unclear. The CDR3 extends over 15 amino acids. Per germline, CDR1 SNHLY and CDR2 FYNNEI. V shed 1 base and J shed 2 bases, with 9 bases lying between them. Here the CDR3 DNA reads TGTGCCAGCAGTGAAGAACAATTAGGCAATCAGCCCCAGCATTTT. It translates to CASSEEQLGNQPQHF.

The chain carries TRBV6-4 and TRBJ1-2; no reliable D call. The germline CDR1 and CDR2 sequences are MRHNA and SNTAGT. This CDR3 has 14 amino acids. The V end was cut by 4 bases, the J end by 5 bases, with 14 bases between. The DNA for the CDR3 is TGTGCCAGCAGTGCCGTCGCCAAGGCATATGGCTACACCTTC. It translates to CASSAVAKAYGYTF.

The table lists this clone with a count of one. The J gene is TRBJ2-7, the V gene TRBV4-3; unclear D gene. Between the trimmed V and J ends, which lost 1 base and 0 bases, there was a span of 10 bases. Germline-derived CDR1 and CDR2 are LGHNA and YSLEER. The CDR3 has 15 residues. This CDR3 is CASSQGWSVSYEQYF. The CDR3 DNA is TGCGCCAGCAGCCAAGGTTGGTCAGTCTCCTACGAGCAGTACTTC.

The chain couples TRBV7-3 to TRBJ1-2, with D perhaps TRBD1 (6 bases). CDR1 and CDR2 from the germline V gene are SGHTA and FQGTGA. The CDR3 loop spans 14 amino acids. Trimming took off 1 base at V and 8 bases at J, with 14 bases between the two ends. CDR3 amino acids: CASSLKGGAMGYTF. In DNA form, the CDR3 reads TGTGCCAGCAGCTTAAAGGGGGGTGCAATGGGCTACACCTTC.

The chain has TRBV12-5 and TRBJ2-5; the D gene is possibly TRBD2 (5 bases). CDR1 is LGHNT and CDR2 is FRNRAP in the germline V gene. This CDR3 has 13 amino acids. V lost 4 bases and J 7 bases, leaving 13 bases between the germline ends. The CDR3 here is CASGSPARGTQYF. CDR3 in DNA: TGTGCTAGTGGTTCCCCGGCTCGGGGGACCCAGTACTTC. Filled out from reference TRBV12-5 and TRBJ2-5, the complete variable domain reads DARVTQTPRHKVTEMGQEVTMRCQPILGHNTVFWYRQTMMQGLELLAYFRNRAPLDDSGMPKDRFSAEMPDATLATLKIQPSEPRDSAVYFCASGSPARGTQYFGPGTRLLVL.

The chain recombines TRBV4-2 with TRBJ1-5, with D unresolved. CDR3 length equals 15 residues. Per the germline V gene, CDR1 is LGHNA and CDR2 is YNFKEQ. The germline V and J ends were trimmed by 3 bases and 5 bases, with 14 bases remaining between them. CDR3 amino acids: CASSHYKKGDQPQHF. CDR3 DNA sequence: TGTGCCAGCAGCCACTATAAAAAGGGAGATCAGCCCCAGCATTTT.

This chain joins TRBV5-1 and TRBJ1-2; 8 positions match TRBD1. The junction had 8 bases not matched to a gene; V was cut back by 0 bases and J by 7 bases. The CDR3 has 15 amino acids. The V gene's germline CDR1 is SGHRS and CDR2 YFSETQ. CDR3 residues: CASSLEIRGPGGYTF. DNA for the CDR3: TGCGCCAGCAGCTTGGAAATCAGGGGGCCGGGTGGCTACACCTTC.

The CDR3 DNA follows: TGTGCCAGCAGCTTATTCAGGTCCCTGAACACTGAAGCTTTCTTT. Translation gives CASSLFRSLNTEAFF. This chain links TRBV7-9 with TRBJ1-1; D is uncertain. V lost 2 bases to trimming and J lost 0 bases, with 10 bases between them. There are 15 residues in the CDR3. Germline CDR1 SEHNR, CDR2 FQNEAQ (reference sequence).

The gene calls are TRBV9 and TRBJ2-1, with 11 bases aligning to TRBD1. CDR3 length: 15 residues. V lost 2 bases to trimming and J lost 7 bases; unmatched junction nucleotides: 5. CDR1 is SGDLS and CDR2 is YYNGEE in the germline V gene. The CDR3 loop reads CASSVRDRGANEQFF. The CDR3 DNA reads TGTGCCAGCAGCGTCCGGGACAGGGGGGCGAATGAGCAGTTCTTC.

This chain joins TRBV20-1 and TRBJ1-5; D is undetermined. The V gene's germline CDR1 is DFQATT and CDR2 SNEGSKA (reference sequence). V lost 3 bases to trimming and J lost 5 bases, with 11 bases between them. The CDR3 totals 13 residues. The CDR3 region is CSASTFTDQPQHF. The DNA of the CDR3 is TGCAGTGCTAGTACTTTTACGGATCAGCCCCAGCATTTT.